A single sample gave rise to the 9 T cell receptor beta chains below, sequenced in a study of blood T cell repertoires in COVID-19. Only in-frame clones appear in the TCRdb table, and some are missing; sequencing was by immunoSEQ multiplex PCR. The sample records fewer than 500,000 clones, roughly 87% being singletons. The sample was PBMCs or T cells enriched from blood (not recorded which). The receptors originated from a woman younger than 35 who had recovered from COVID-19.

This chain joins TRBV30 and TRBJ2-3; D perhaps matches TRBD1 (6 bases). The germline V gene encodes CDR1 GTSNPN and CDR2 SVGIG (reference sequence). There are 15 residues in the CDR3. The V gene lost 7 bases and the J gene lost 0 bases, with 17 bases spanning the gap. Here the CDR3 reads CASTLGHRSTDTQYF. DNA for the CDR3: TGTGCCTCAACCCTGGGACATCGGAGCACAGATACGCAGTATTTT.

V and J are TRBV5-6 and TRBJ2-7, with a possible D match to TRBD1 (5 bases). Trimming took 0 bases from V and 5 from J, leaving 9 bases between them. The CDR3 loop spans 13 amino acids. Germline CDR1 is SGHDT and CDR2 is YYEEEE. CDR3 coding DNA: TGTGCCAGCAGCTTGGGGGGCTACAACGAGCAGTACTTC. Translated, it gives CASSLGGYNEQYF.

This clone was counted a single time. The chain has TRBV28 and TRBJ1-4; D may be TRBD1 (5 bases). Germline CDR1 MDHEN, CDR2 SYDVKM. V lost 7 bases to trimming and J lost 8 bases, with 20 bases between them. This CDR3 region has 15 residues. The CDR3 coding sequence is TGTGCCAGCACATTGCGGGGAACCGGGGGGGAAAAACTGTTTTTT. Amino acid sequence: CASTLRGTGGEKLFF. The whole variable domain, remainder taken from reference TRBV28 and TRBJ1-4, is DVKVTQSSRYLVKRTGEKVFLECVQDMDHENMFWYRQDPGLGLRLIYFSYDVKMKEKGDIPEGYSVSREKKERFSLILESASTNQTSMYLCASTLRGTGGEKLFFGSGTQLSVL.

The rearrangement links TRBV19 to TRBJ1-2, with a weak D call TRBD1 (6 bases). V gave up 6 bases and J gave up 4 bases, with 12 bases separating them. The germline V gene encodes CDR1 LNHDA and CDR2 SQIVND (reference sequence). The length of the CDR3 is 13 residues. The CDR3: CASSGGPSYGYTF. The CDR3 region has the DNA TGTGCCAGTAGCGGGGGGCCCTCCTATGGCTACACCTTC.

J is TRBJ2-5 and V is TRBV5-4; TRBD2 aligns across 12 bases. The ends lost 2 bases at V and 5 bases at J; junction bases unmatched: 7. The V gene's germline CDR1 is SGHNT and CDR2 YYREEE (reference sequence). The CDR3 loop spans 16 amino acids. CDR3 nucleotides: TGTGCCAGCAGCTTTGCTAGGACTAGCGGGGAGGAGACCCAGTACTTC. This codes for CASSFARTSGEETQYF. The full variable domain, with the rest looked up from reference TRBV5-4 and TRBJ2-5, is ETGVTQSPTHLIKTRGQQVTLRCSSQSGHNTVSWYQQALGQGPQFIFQYYREEENGRGNFPPRFSGLQFPNYSSELNVNALELDDSALYLCASSFARTSGEETQYFGPGTRLLVL.

This chain joins TRBV5-1 and TRBJ2-1; TRBD1 is a possible D gene (6 bases). This CDR3 contains 15 residues. The V end lost 2 bases, the J end lost 7 bases, and 16 bases lay between the germline ends. Germline V CDR1 and CDR2: SGHRS, YFSETQ. The CDR3 DNA sequence: TGCGCCAGCAGCTTCGGAGCTTTGAGGGGGAATGAGCAGTTCTTC. Amino acids: CASSFGALRGNEQFF.

This clone was seen once. This chain connects TRBV11-2 to TRBJ2-2; 12 bases line up with TRBD1. CDR3 length: 16 amino acids. Germline V lookup: CDR1 SGHAT, CDR2 FQNNGV. V gave up 6 bases and J gave up 5 bases; unmatched junction bases: 7. The CDR3 protein is CASRRGTGGITGELFF. CDR3 DNA sequence: TGTGCCAGCAGACGCGGGACAGGGGGCATTACCGGGGAGCTGTTTTTT.

This rearrangement joins TRBV7-9 to TRBJ2-5, with TRBD1 matching over 8 bases. Germline loops: CDR1 SEHNR, CDR2 FQNEAQ (reference sequence). The CDR3 is made up of 13 amino acids. Trimming cost V 10 bases and J 4 bases; bases outside gene matches: 8. CDR3 sequence: CAIPPDRGETQYF. The DNA of the CDR3 is TGTGCCATCCCACCCGACAGGGGAGAGACCCAGTACTTC.

This rearrangement joins TRBV10-3 to TRBJ2-1, with 10 bases aligning to TRBD2. J lost 8 bases, V lost 5 bases, and 9 bases had no gene match. CDR3 size: 15 residues. CDR1 is ENHRY, CDR2 SYGVKD, per germline. The CDR3 protein is CAISPQSGGADEQFF. DNA for the CDR3: TGTGCCATCAGTCCCCAGAGCGGGGGGGCGGATGAGCAGTTCTTC.